Detailed here is one T cell receptor beta chain. These data come from a study of blood T cell repertoires in COVID-19. Sequencing was performed with immunoSEQ multiplex PCR; in TCRdb, only in-frame clones are kept and a portion is missing. The repertoire holds about 310,000 clones, with about 87% as singletons. CDR1 and CDR2 (germline): LNHDA, SQIVND (reference sequence). Losses at the gene ends were 2 bases for V and 1 base for J; bases not matched to a gene: 3. The CDR3 contains 16 residues. Enrollees, about 18 to 95 years old, lived in approximately 25 US areas. What was sequenced was PBMCs or T cells enriched from blood (not recorded which). This chain connects TRBV19 to TRBJ2-5; 11 positions match TRBD2. This TCR was sampled from a woman in her late teens or twenties who had recovered from COVID-19. The CDR3 here is CASSIWLAGGQETQYF. The CDR3 nucleotides read TGTGCCAGTAGTATATGGCTAGCGGGAGGCCAAGAGACCCAGTACTTC.